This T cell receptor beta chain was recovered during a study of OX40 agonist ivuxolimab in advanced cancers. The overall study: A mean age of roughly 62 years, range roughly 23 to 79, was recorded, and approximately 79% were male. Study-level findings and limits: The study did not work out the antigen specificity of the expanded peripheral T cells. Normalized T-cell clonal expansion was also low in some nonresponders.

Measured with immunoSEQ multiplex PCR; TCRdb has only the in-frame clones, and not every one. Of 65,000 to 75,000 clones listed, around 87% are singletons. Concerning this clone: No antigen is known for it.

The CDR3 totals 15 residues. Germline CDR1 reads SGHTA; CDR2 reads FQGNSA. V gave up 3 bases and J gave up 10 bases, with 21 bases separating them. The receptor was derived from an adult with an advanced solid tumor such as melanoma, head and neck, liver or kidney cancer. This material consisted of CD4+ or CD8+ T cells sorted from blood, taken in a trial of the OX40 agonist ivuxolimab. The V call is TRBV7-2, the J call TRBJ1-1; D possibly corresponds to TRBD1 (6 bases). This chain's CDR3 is CASSLSMGGAYGAFF. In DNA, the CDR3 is TGTGCCAGCAGCTTGTCGATGGGGGGCGCTTATGGAGCTTTCTTT.